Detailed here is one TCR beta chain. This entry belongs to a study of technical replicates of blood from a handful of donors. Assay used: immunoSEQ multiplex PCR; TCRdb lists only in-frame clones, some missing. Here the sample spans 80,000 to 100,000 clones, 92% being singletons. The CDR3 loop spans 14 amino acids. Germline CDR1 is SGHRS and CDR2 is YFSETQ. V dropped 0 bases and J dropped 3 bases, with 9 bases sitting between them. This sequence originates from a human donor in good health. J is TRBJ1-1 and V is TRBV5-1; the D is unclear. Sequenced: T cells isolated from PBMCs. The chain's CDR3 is CASSLGPLDTEAFF. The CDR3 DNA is TGCGCCAGCAGCTTGGGGCCACTAGACACTGAAGCTTTCTTT.